The 30 T cell receptor beta chains reported below all come from one sample, sequenced in a study of blood T cell repertoires in COVID-19. Measured with immunoSEQ multiplex PCR; TCRdb has only the in-frame clones, and not every one. The sample includes about 260,000 clones, 85% seen only once; the top ten take 13%. The sample was peripheral blood. Source of these receptors: a human donor in a cohort sampled during active COVID-19.

This clone was seen a single time. J is TRBJ2-7 and V is TRBV24-1; TRBD2 matches at 7 bases. The V gene's germline CDR1 is KGHDR and CDR2 SFDVKD. There are 12 residues in the CDR3. The V segment lost 2 bases and the J segment 8 bases; nucleotides outside the gene matches: 2. Here the CDR3 DNA reads TGTGCCACCAGTGATTGGGGGGGACAGCAGTACTTC. Protein product: CATSDWGGQQYF.

This clone appeared a single time. The chain joins TRBV3-1 (or the pseudogene TRBV3-2) to TRBJ2-7; tentatively, D is TRBD2 (6 bases). This CDR3 has 15 residues. V gave up 0 bases and J gave up 7 bases, with 16 bases separating them. The germline CDR1 and CDR2 sequences are LGHDT and YNNKEL (reference sequence). The CDR3 DNA is TGTGCCAGCAGCCAAGAGGGACTTACCTCTAATGAGCAGTACTTC. Its translation: CASSQEGLTSNEQYF.

Ten or more counts support this clone. The V gene is TRBV28, the J gene TRBJ2-2, with unresolved D. Trimming shortened V by 3 bases and J by 13 bases, and 9 bases separated the two germline ends. The germline gives CDR1 MDHEN, CDR2 SYDVKM. The CDR3 totals 11 residues. The chain's CDR3 is CASSLGLGLFF. The CDR3 DNA is TGTGCCAGCAGTTTGGGCCTGGGGCTGTTTTTT.

The V and J genes are TRBV4-1 and TRBJ1-4; D is unclear. The CDR3 covers 17 residues. Trimming removed 0 bases at V and 0 bases at J, with 11 bases between. In germline, CDR1 is MGHRA, CDR2 YSYEKL. This CDR3 is CASSQDPSSATNEKLFF. CDR3 DNA sequence: TGCGCCAGCAGCCAAGATCCGAGTTCTGCAACTAATGAAAAACTGTTTTTT.

The rearrangement links TRBV7-2 to TRBJ1-2, with a weak D call TRBD1 (5 bases). CDR1 and CDR2 (germline): SGHTA, FQGNSA. This CDR3 is 12 amino acids long. Trimming took off 6 bases at V and 7 bases at J, with 12 bases between the two ends. This chain's CDR3 is CASSWGSTGYTF. Here the CDR3 DNA reads TGTGCCAGCAGTTGGGGCAGTACTGGCTACACCTTC.

This chain joins TRBV12-3 or TRBV12-4 and TRBJ2-7; 8 nucleotides line up with TRBD1. V shed 8 bases, J shed 6 bases, and the junction held 6 bases outside the gene matches. The CDR3 is 12 residues long. The CDR3 loop is CASRQGLGEQYF. The CDR3 nucleotides are TGTGCCAGCCGACAGGGGCTGGGCGAGCAGTACTTC.

The rearrangement uses TRBV30 and TRBJ1-2; D is possibly TRBD1 (5 bases). Germline values: CDR1 GTSNPN, CDR2 SVGIG (reference sequence). The CDR3 extends over 13 amino acids. Trimming removed 8 bases at V and 1 base at J, with 14 bases between. As DNA, the CDR3 is TGTGCCCGAACAACAGGTCGTAACTATGGCTACACCTTC. The encoded protein is CARTTGRNYGYTF.

The rearrangement links TRBV27 to TRBJ1-3; D may be TRBD1 (6 bases). Trimming shortened V by 5 bases and J by 0 bases, and 11 bases separated the two germline ends. CDR1 MNHEY and CDR2 SMNVEV come from the germline V gene (reference sequence). The CDR3 contains 15 residues. The CDR3 loop reads CASSRGGSSGNTIYF. The CDR3 DNA reads as TGTGCCAGCAGTAGAGGGGGAAGCTCTGGAAACACCATATATTTT.

The chain combines TRBV19 with TRBJ2-7; TRBD1 might be the D (7 bases). The germline CDR1 and CDR2 sequences are LNHDA and SQIVND (reference sequence). The CDR3 length is 15 residues. Deletions cut 5 bases from V and 7 bases from J, with 21 bases between. The CDR3 bases are TGTGCCAGTAGTTCAGGGGGGACACTCCGGGAGGAGCAGTACTTC. It translates to CASSSGGTLREEQYF.

The V call is TRBV7-9, the J call TRBJ1-2; 8 bases agree with TRBD1. Germline loops: CDR1 SEHNR, CDR2 FQNEAQ (reference sequence). CDR3 length: 15 amino acids. Trimming removed 3 bases from V and 7 bases from J; junction bases left unmatched: 10. The CDR3 DNA reads as TGTGCCAGCAGCTTCGGAGTGGACAGGGCCGGTGGCTACACCTTC. It yields the protein CASSFGVDRAGGYTF.

The rearrangement joins TRBV11-2 to TRBJ2-5; D uncertain. V was pared by 5 bases and J by 4 bases, with 5 bases between. The CDR3 has 11 amino acids. Germline V lookup: CDR1 SGHAT, CDR2 FQNNGV. The CDR3 is CASSLGETQYF. CDR3 nucleotide sequence: TGTGCCAGCAGCCTCGGAGAGACCCAGTACTTC. Full variable domain (rest looked up from reference TRBV11-2 and TRBJ2-5): EAGVAQSPRYKIIEKRQSVAFWCNPISGHATLYWYQQILGQGPKLLIQFQNNGVVDDSQLPKDRFSAERLKGVDSTLKIQPAKLEDSAVYLCASSLGETQYFGPGTRLLVL.

V and J are TRBV20-1 and TRBJ2-1; tentative D call: TRBD2 (6 bases). Looked up from germline, CDR1 is DFQATT and CDR2 is SNEGSKA (reference sequence). Trimming removed 3 bases from V and 1 base from J, with 10 bases in between. The CDR3 runs 14 residues. This chain's CDR3 is CSASSGESYNEQFF. As DNA, the CDR3 is TGCAGTGCTAGTTCGGGGGAATCCTACAATGAGCAGTTCTTC.

This rearrangement joins TRBV5-1 to TRBJ2-5, with D unclear. V lost 0 bases to trimming and J lost 1 base, with 7 bases between them. CDR1 and CDR2 (germline): SGHRS, YFSETQ. The CDR3 consists of 14 residues. The CDR3 DNA is TGCGCCAGCAGCTTGGGGCCTAGCCAAGAGACCCAGTACTTC. Its protein is CASSLGPSQETQYF.

The gene calls are TRBV21-1 and TRBJ2-7; the listed D gene, TRBD1, was not tested against the DNA. TRBV21-1 is reported as a pseudogene. This CDR3 comprises 17 residues. The CDR3 loop reads CASSKVRGPGGKYEQYF. The CDR3 DNA is TGTGCCAGCAGCAAAGTTAGAGGGCCAGGGGGCAAATACGAGCAGTACTTC.

The chain recombines TRBV27 with TRBJ2-5; no firm D call. The CDR3 is 13 amino acids. CDR1 MNHEY and CDR2 SMNVEV come from the germline V gene (reference sequence). The ends were cut back, 6 bases at V and 2 bases at J, with 10 bases in the middle. This CDR3 reads CASSRLEQETQYF. The CDR3 bases are TGTGCCAGCAGCAGGCTGGAACAAGAGACCCAGTACTTC.

The rearrangement links TRBV18 to TRBJ2-3, with D unresolved. This CDR3 has 15 amino acids. Germline CDR1 KGHSH, CDR2 LQKENI. Trimming cost V 2 bases and J 2 bases, with 11 bases left between them. The CDR3 sequence: CASSPGLPPTDTQYF. CDR3 bases: TGTGCCAGCTCACCAGGGCTGCCCCCCACAGATACGCAGTATTTT.

The genes are TRBV30 and TRBJ1-5; no clear D gene. CDR1 and CDR2 (germline): GTSNPN, SVGIG (reference sequence). V was shortened by 3 bases and J by 6 bases, with 12 bases between the two germline ends. This CDR3 contains 13 residues. The CDR3 DNA is TGTGCCTGGAGCCGGGGTGGTGGTCAGCCCCAGCATTTT. Its protein is CAWSRGGGQPQHF.

A single count supports this clone. This rearrangement joins TRBV15 to TRBJ2-5, with 9 bases fitting TRBD1. With 0 bases clipped from V and 5 bases from J, the junction kept 7 bases outside the gene matches. The germline gives CDR1 LNHNV, CDR2 YYDKDF (reference sequence). This CDR3 is built from 16 residues. The CDR3 DNA is TGTGCCACCAGCAGAGAATCCGGGACAGGGAGGGAGACCCAGTACTTC. Translated: CATSRESGTGRETQYF.

The V call is TRBV5-6, the J call TRBJ2-3; D gene uncertain. V was shortened by 4 bases and J by 3 bases, with 12 bases between the two germline ends. There are 14 residues in the CDR3. Germline V gene data show CDR1 as SGHDT and CDR2 as YYEEEE. DNA of the CDR3: TGTGCCAGCAGCAGAGGTTCGGCTACAGATACGCAGTATTTT. This encodes CASSRGSATDTQYF.

The chain has TRBV10-3 and TRBJ2-7; 11 bases align to TRBD2. The CDR3 consists of 13 residues. Trimming removed 10 bases from V and 3 bases from J; junction bases left unmatched: 5. CDR1 and CDR2 (germline): ENHRY, SYGVKD. The CDR3 sequence is CATRLAGNYEQYF. The DNA for the CDR3 is TGTGCCACCCGACTAGCGGGGAACTACGAGCAGTACTTC.

This chain joins TRBV18 and TRBJ2-5; D unresolved. Trimming pared 1 base from V and 1 base from J, leaving 7 bases between. CDR3 size: 14 residues. The germline CDR1 and CDR2 sequences are KGHSH and LQKENI. CDR3 region: CASSPQRLQETQYF. Written as DNA, the CDR3 is TGTGCCAGCTCACCACAGCGACTCCAAGAGACCCAGTACTTC. The full variable domain, rest sourced from reference TRBV18 and TRBJ2-5, is NAGVMQNPRHLVRRRGQEARLRCSPMKGHSHVYWYRQLPEEGLKFMVYLQKENIIDESGMPKERFSAEFPKEGPSILRIQQVVRGDSAAYFCASSPQRLQETQYFGPGTRLLVL.

The chain combines TRBV24-1 with TRBJ2-1; the D gene is possibly TRBD2 (6 bases). From germline, CDR1 is KGHDR and CDR2 SFDVKD. Trimming removed 6 bases from V and 0 bases from J, with 11 bases in between. The CDR3 length is 15 residues. CDR3 protein: CATSPGTGSYNEQFF. The CDR3 DNA is TGTGCCACCAGTCCCGGGACTGGCTCCTACAATGAGCAGTTCTTC.

V gene TRBV15 combines with J gene TRBJ1-3, with TRBD1 as a possible D gene (6 bases). The CDR3 extends over 14 amino acids. Trimming took off 9 bases at V and 4 bases at J, with 16 bases between the two ends. Germline V gene sequence: CDR1 LNHNV, CDR2 YYDKDF (reference sequence). Written as DNA, the CDR3 is TGTGCCACGACCTCCCCGGGACAAGGAAACACCATATATTTT. Translation gives CATTSPGQGNTIYF.

The chain recombines TRBV5-1 with TRBJ2-2; 8 bases fit TRBD1. From germline, CDR1 is SGHRS and CDR2 YFSETQ. CDR3 size: 16 residues. With V trimmed by 6 bases and J by 1 base, 8 bases remained unmatched. CDR3 coding DNA: TGCGCCAGCATCCGGGACAGGCTGGAGAACACCGGGGAGCTGTTTTTT. This sequence encodes CASIRDRLENTGELFF.

V is TRBV6-5 and J is TRBJ1-5; 7 bases map to TRBD1. The J segment lost 7 bases and the V segment lost 6 bases, leaving 6 bases of the junction unmatched. Germline CDR1 and CDR2: MNHEY and SVGAGI. The CDR3 spans 13 residues. The chain's CDR3 is CASSGDSRQPQHF. CDR3 sequence (DNA): TGTGCCAGCAGCGGGGACAGTCGGCAGCCCCAGCATTTT.

V usage is TRBV28 and J usage is TRBJ2-3, with D perhaps matching TRBD1 (5 bases). V was pared by 6 bases and J by 8 bases, with 21 bases between. This CDR3 is built from 15 residues. Per germline, CDR1 MDHEN and CDR2 SYDVKM. CDR3 in DNA: TGTGCCAGCAGCTCAAGAAAGCTGACAGCTCGTACGCAGTATTTT. Encoded protein: CASSSRKLTARTQYF.

V is TRBV5-1 and J is TRBJ1-5; D is perhaps TRBD1 (5 bases). Between the trimmed V and J ends, which lost 1 base and 7 bases, there was a span of 12 bases. The CDR3 loop spans 14 amino acids. From germline, CDR1 is SGHRS and CDR2 YFSETQ. The CDR3 region has the DNA TGCGCCAGCAGCTTGTCTCAGGGAGGGCAGCCCCAGCATTTT. The encoded protein is CASSLSQGGQPQHF.

In its sample, this clone was seen a few times. The chain recombines TRBV6-6 with TRBJ2-1; 8 bases align to TRBD2. The CDR3 loop spans 15 amino acids. Germline trimming cut 2 bases from V and 12 bases from J; bases unmatched to any gene: 12. CDR1 and CDR2 (germline): MNHNY, SVGAGI (reference sequence). CDR3 nucleotides: TGTGCCAGCAGTTACAAGACGGCGGGAGGTATGTGGCAGTTCTTC. Its protein product is CASSYKTAGGMWQFF.

The gene calls are TRBV18 and TRBJ2-5, with D possibly TRBD1 on 6 matching bases. V lost 2 bases and J 5 bases, leaving 18 bases between the germline ends. Germline-derived CDR1 and CDR2 are KGHSH and LQKENI. The CDR3 sequence is 16 residues long. The CDR3 bases are TGTGCCAGCTCACCAGTCCAGGGGCGGGTTAGTGAGACCCAGTACTTC. Protein product: CASSPVQGRVSETQYF.

CDR3 amino acids: CASSIGHTNNSPLHF. Here the CDR3 DNA reads TGTGCCAGCAGCATAGGACACACCAATAATTCACCCCTCCACTTT. J is TRBJ1-6 and V is TRBV5-5; D is possibly TRBD1 (5 bases). Germline V lookup: CDR1 SGHKS, CDR2 YYEKEE (reference sequence). Between the trimmed V and J ends, which lost 4 bases and 5 bases, there was a span of 13 bases. The CDR3 spans 15 residues.